This entry lists 18 T cell receptor beta chains sequenced from one sample in a study of tumor-infiltrating lymphocytes in primary liver carcinoma. Scientists recovered RNA and DNA together from roughly 21-30 mg of unsorted bulk tissue. Starting material of approximately 500 ng total RNA yielded TCR beta cDNA via a constant-region primer. Three nested multiplex PCR rounds, a slightly modified ARM-PCR, produced the libraries for TCR beta. PCR rounds one and two used TRBV1-TRBV30 forward primers with a C-beta reverse primer for around 9 cycles each. TCRdb fed the multiplex PCR reads into MiXCR, producing one record per CDR3 protein. The sample yields roughly 100,000 distinct CDR3 sequences, roughly 80% seen once. Sequenced material: liver tumor tissue from sampling region 3. Documented subset: tumor region T3, left-lateral pole. The receptors derive from a man aged 40-55 years with primary liver carcinoma and hepatitis B virus infection.

V usage is TRBV5-8 and J usage is TRBJ1-5, with D perhaps TRBD1 (6 bases). Trimming shortened V by 4 bases and J by 12 bases, and 14 bases separated the two germline ends. The CDR3 covers 12 residues. The germline CDR1 and CDR2 sequences are SGHTS and YDEGEE. Here the CDR3 reads CASSRGMGLQHF. CDR3 nucleotides: TGTGCCAGCAGCAGGGGGATGGGGCTCCAGCATTTT.

Worth noting for this clonotype: The junction shows a germline mismatch at one end, possibly a read error. The V gene is TRBV2, the J gene TRBJ2-6; D not certain. Germline V gene sequence: CDR1 SNHLY, CDR2 FYNNEI. This CDR3 region has 15 residues. CDR3 in amino acids: CASTYSGSGTNVLTF. The CDR3, as DNA: TGTGCCAGCACCTACTCTGGCTCTGGGACCAACGTCCTGACTTTC.

Of note for this clonotype: Because it lacks the conserved phenylalanine or tryptophan at the end, this CDR3 is likely a read error. Because the CDR3's place on the DNA is in doubt, the DNA is left out and the CDR3 is given as listed by TCRdb. The V call is TRBV14, the J call TRBJ2-3. The CDR3 length equals 13 residues, ends included. CDR1 SGHDN and CDR2 FVKESK come from the germline V gene. The CDR3 sequence: CASSPTEQTTQYL.

Turning to this clonotype: An end of the junction does not agree with germline; a read error may underlie this. The V and J genes are TRBV10-3 and TRBJ1-3; D is perhaps TRBD1 (6 bases). Germline CDR1 ENHRY, CDR2 SYGVKD. The CDR3 is 16 residues long. The CDR3 coding sequence is TGTGCCATCAATACCACGGGACATAAGAACGGAAACACCTTATATTTT. Translating gives CAINTTGHKNGNTLYF.

The chain's CDR3 is CACSLEAGLTDTQYF. CDR3 in DNA: TGCGCCTGTAGCTTGGAGGCGGGCCTCACAGATACGCAGTATTTT. The chain recombines TRBV5-1 with TRBJ2-3, with D tentatively TRBD2 (5 bases). V was cut by 10 bases and J by 2 bases, with 20 bases left in between. Germline-derived CDR1 and CDR2 are SGHRS and YFSETQ. There are 15 residues in the CDR3.

This clonotype was picked up one time. A clone one base away is much larger, so this may be a read error. The rearrangement links TRBV28 to TRBJ2-1, with D unresolved. Deletions cut 2 bases from V and 7 bases from J, with 15 bases between. Germline CDR1 reads MDHEN; CDR2 reads SYDVKM. The CDR3 length is 15 residues. CDR3: CASSLRVSRRNEQFF. The CDR3 DNA reads as TGTGCCAGCAGTTTAAGAGTTAGCCGGCGGAATGAGCAGTTCTTC.

Remarks on this clonotype: A junction boundary mismatches the germline segment, possibly from a read error. The rearrangement joins TRBV6-1 to TRBJ2-1; weak D call: TRBD2 (5 bases). The CDR3 consists of 15 residues. Germline CDR1 is MNHNS and CDR2 is SASEGT. As DNA, the CDR3 is TGTGCCAGCACCCTGGAGCGGCACACTTACAGTGAGCAGTTCTTT. Its translation is CASTLERHTYSEQFF.

This clonotype was seen once. This chain's CDR3 is CARNLSLGDRIVTKHTQYF. The CDR3, as DNA: TGTGCCAGGAACTTATCTTTGGGGGATCGGATCGTTACAAAACATACGCAGTATTTT. The rearrangement joins TRBV11-2 to TRBJ2-3; D may match TRBD1 or TRBD2 (5 bases each). This CDR3 spans 19 amino acids. Germline V gene data show CDR1 as SGHAT and CDR2 as FQNNGV. V lost 9 bases, J lost 7 bases, and 35 bases lay in between.

In regard to this clonotype: At one end the junction does not follow the germline gene, possibly because of a read error. The chain recombines TRBV4-1 with TRBJ1-2, with D perhaps TRBD1 (5 bases). The CDR3 consists of 16 residues. Germline assignment: CDR1 MGHRA and CDR2 YSYEKL. Written as DNA, the CDR3 is TGTGCCAGCAGCCAAACAGTTGGGGAGGGGAACTATGGCTACACCTTC. Residues: CASSQTVGEGNYGYTF.

Worth noting for this clonotype: Its ends do not fully match the called genes, so a read error is possible. The chain combines TRBV4-1 with TRBJ2-1; 9 bases agree with TRBD2. Germline lookup yields CDR1 MGHRA and CDR2 YSYEKL. This CDR3 is built from 15 residues. CDR3 amino acids: CASNQALAGYNGQFF. In DNA, the CDR3 is TGCGCCAGCAACCAAGCACTAGCGGGCTACAATGGGCAGTTCTTC.

In its sample, this clonotype was seen a few times. J is TRBJ2-7 and V is TRBV7-6; 12 positions agree with TRBD2. Germline values: CDR1 SGHVS, CDR2 FNYEAQ. The CDR3 spans 17 residues. V trimming: 0 bases; J trimming: 2 bases; junction bases outside the gene matches: 5. The CDR3 region is CASSLAVTSGSPYEQYF. For the CDR3, the DNA is TGTGCCAGCAGCTTAGCGGTGACTAGCGGGAGCCCCTACGAGCAGTACTTC.

Note on this clonotype: The final CDR3 position lacks the conserved phenylalanine or tryptophan, pointing to a likely read error. The chain is built from TRBV4-2 and TRBJ2-5; D is unclear. The V end lost 3 bases, the J end lost 4 bases, and 6 bases lay between the germline ends. The germline V gene has CDR1 LGHNA and CDR2 YNFKEQ. This CDR3 has 12 amino acids. The CDR3 spells CASSQWGETQYS. In DNA, the CDR3 is TGTGCCAGCAGCCAGTGGGGAGAGACCCAGTACTCC.

The genes are TRBV6-5 and TRBJ2-7; 9 bases align to TRBD2. The CDR3 covers 16 residues. Germline CDR1 MNHEY, CDR2 SVGAGI. The CDR3 sequence is CVCKGGASGDTYEQYF. As DNA, the CDR3 is TGTGTCTGTAAGGGGGGTGCTAGCGGGGATACCTACGAGCAGTACTTC.

V usage is TRBV29-1 and J usage is TRBJ2-3; possible D gene TRBD1, 5 bases. The assigned J gene may be wrong: the sequence end matches TRBJ1-5 better. CDR3 length: 15 amino acids. The V gene's germline CDR1 is SQVTM and CDR2 ANQGSEA. This CDR3 reads CSVKGGAGTTDTQHF. Written as DNA, the CDR3 is TGCAGCGTCAAGGGCGGGGCCGGCACCACAGATACGCAGCATTTT.

Details on this clonotype: A read error may explain this, as a much larger clone is one base away. V usage is TRBV7-2 and J usage is TRBJ2-3, with TRBD2 matching over 10 bases. The CDR3 runs 17 residues. Germline V gene sequence: CDR1 SGHTA, CDR2 FQGNSA. This CDR3 reads CAGRRTSGSGGTDTQYF. DNA for the CDR3: TGTGCCGGCAGACGGACTAGCGGTTCGGGGGGCACAGATACGCAGTATTTT.

This clonotype has a count of ten or more. This rearrangement joins TRBV7-9 to TRBJ2-4, with TRBD1 matching 9 bases. The CDR3 sequence is 16 residues long. The germline gives CDR1 SEHNR, CDR2 FQNEAQ (reference sequence). J gave up 1 base and V 4 bases, and 5 bases lay outside the gene matches. The CDR3 coding sequence is TGTGCCAGCAGCTCACAGGGGGCGCAGGCCAAAAACATTCAGTACTTC. Residues: CASSSQGAQAKNIQYF.

Turning to this clonotype: One end of the junction varies from germline; a read error may be responsible. The gene calls are TRBV28 and TRBJ1-4, with 8 bases aligning to TRBD1. Germline lookup yields CDR1 MDHEN and CDR2 SYDVKM. The CDR3 length is 14 residues. The CDR3 DNA is TGTGCCTGCAACAGAGGACAGGGAAGTGTAAAACTCTTTTTT. The encoded protein is CACNRGQGSVKLFF.

Regarding this clonotype: A read error may account for a junction end that differs from germline. CDR3 nucleotide sequence: TGCGCCAGGAGCCAAGATCTGGGGGGTCGGGGTGGCTACATCTTC. Protein product: CARSQDLGGRGGYIF. The rearrangement uses TRBV4-3 and TRBJ1-2; D is perhaps TRBD1 (5 bases). CDR3 length: 15 residues. CDR1 is LGHNA, CDR2 YSLEER, per germline.